The source of this T cell receptor beta chain is a study of T cell changes during pregnancy in multiple sclerosis. The CDR3 runs 13 residues. V gave up 5 bases and J gave up 5 bases; unmatched junction bases: 3. Germline V gene lookup returns CDR1 SEHNR and CDR2 FQNEAQ (reference sequence). Clones were read by immunoSEQ multiplex PCR, and TCRdb kept only the in-frame ones, dropping some. The repertoire has about 43,000 clones, just over 90% of them found once; the top ten carry roughly 1.5%. In its sample, this clone is medium-sized. The clonotype originates from a female donor with multiple sclerosis, enrolled in a pregnancy study. The specimen sequenced was PBMCs (not recorded whether the cells were cultured). The genes are TRBV7-9 and TRBJ1-5; TRBD1 agrees at 7 bases. In DNA, the CDR3 is TGTGCCAGCAGCCGGGACAGTCATCAGCCCCAGCATTTT. This codes for CASSRDSHQPQHF.